These 10 T cell receptor beta chains were all obtained from the same sample, sequenced in a study of blood T cell repertoires in COVID-19. Only in-frame clones appear in the TCRdb table, and some are missing; sequencing was by immunoSEQ multiplex PCR. The table records roughly 220,000 clones, 85% to 90% of them present only once. The sample was PBMCs or T cells enriched from blood (not recorded which). The receptors were gathered from a woman aged 50 to 60 with acute COVID-19.

The chain combines TRBV25-1 with TRBJ2-7; D might be TRBD2 (7 bases). CDR3 length: 13 residues. Germline CDR1 and CDR2: MGHDK and SYGVNS. V was cut by 4 bases and J by 5 bases, with 12 bases left in between. Written as DNA, the CDR3 is TGTGCCAGCAGTGTTAAGGGGGGGGACGAGCAGTACTTC. Translating it yields CASSVKGGDEQYF.

V usage is TRBV21-1 and J usage is TRBJ1-5. TRBV21-1 is an annotated pseudogene. The CDR3 totals 19 residues. The CDR3 reads CASSAGPGSPKFSNQPQHF. CDR3 sequence (DNA): TGTGCCAGCAGCGCGGGACCGGGAAGCCCCAAGTTTAGCAATCAGCCCCAGCATTTT.

The chain uses TRBV18 and TRBJ2-2, with 7 bases matching TRBD1. The trim removed 6 bases at V and 6 bases at J, leaving 10 bases unmatched. This CDR3 spans 15 amino acids. Germline CDR1 reads KGHSH; CDR2 reads LQKENI. In DNA, the CDR3 is TGTGCCAGCTCCCTCGGACAGGTCGGGGCCGGGGAGCTGTTTTTT. Its protein is CASSLGQVGAGELFF.

Concerning this clone: A junction end diverges from the germline sequence, so it may reflect a read error. The chain couples TRBV11-2 to TRBJ1-5, with 7 bases matching TRBD1. The CDR3 is 14 residues long. The V gene's germline CDR1 is SGHAT and CDR2 FQNNGV. The CDR3 DNA is TGTGCCAGCAGCGTAGACAGGGTCAATCAGCCCCAGCATTTT. Its protein product is CASSVDRVNQPQHF.

J is TRBJ2-7 and V is TRBV4-2; possible D gene TRBD2, 5 bases. The CDR3 sequence is 18 residues long. From germline, CDR1 is LGHNA and CDR2 YNFKEQ. Trimming cost V 0 bases and J 2 bases, with 20 bases left between them. The CDR3 nucleotides read TGTGCCAGCAGCCAAGATTTCTTTCTCACGCCCGGGACCTACGAGCAGTACTTC. It codes for CASSQDFFLTPGTYEQYF.

The chain carries TRBV23-1 and TRBJ1-2, with D hard to call. TRBV23-1 is treated as an ORF (open reading frame) with a function not yet certain. The CDR3 extends over 15 amino acids. Trimming removed 8 bases at V and 7 bases at J, with 23 bases between. The CDR3, as DNA: TGCGCCAGCGAATGCGTCCGGGAAAAGATTGGTGGCTACACCTTC. Translated: CASECVREKIGGYTF.

The chain joins TRBV5-6 to TRBJ1-4, with D hard to call. Per the germline V gene, CDR1 is SGHDT and CDR2 is YYEEEE. Trimming took off 0 bases at V and 8 bases at J, with 14 bases between the two ends. The length of the CDR3 is 15 residues. CDR3 in DNA: TGTGCCAGCAGCTTGGCCCCCGTCGGAGGCGAAAAACTGTTTTTT. Its protein is CASSLAPVGGEKLFF.

The V call is TRBV28, the J call TRBJ2-2; 7 positions agree with TRBD1. The V gene's germline CDR1 is MDHEN and CDR2 SYDVKM. The CDR3 spans 16 residues. With 6 bases clipped from V and 0 bases from J, the junction kept 7 bases outside the gene matches. In DNA, the CDR3 is TGTGCCAGCAGCATCCCCGGGACAGCGAACACCGGGGAGCTGTTTTTT. Protein product: CASSIPGTANTGELFF.

The sample holds a few counts of this clone. CDR3 residues: CASNLAGRGTEAFF. Written as DNA, the CDR3 is TGTGCCAGCAACCTAGCGGGGCGGGGGACTGAAGCTTTCTTT. The chain links TRBV28 to TRBJ1-1, with D possibly being TRBD1 (5 bases). CDR3 length: 14 residues. Trimming removed 7 bases at V and 5 bases at J, with 17 bases between. The V gene's germline CDR1 is MDHEN and CDR2 SYDVKM.

Of note for this clone: Additional DNA sequences in this sample encode the identical CDR3. The chain employs TRBV28 and TRBJ2-7, with 8 bases identical to TRBD2. V trimming: 0 bases; J trimming: 3 bases; junction bases outside the gene matches: 4. CDR3 length: 15 amino acids. Germline assignment: CDR1 MDHEN and CDR2 SYDVKM. CDR3 bases: TGTGCCAGCAGTTTATGGGCTAGCGGGCGCTACGAGCAGTACTTC. This gives the protein CASSLWASGRYEQYF.